A single sample is the source of the 7 T cell receptor beta chains below, sequenced in a study of cytomegalovirus exposure and HLA in healthy donors. Sequenced by immunoSEQ multiplex PCR; TCRdb stores in-frame clones only, minus some. The sample yields fewer than 200,000 clones, approximately 96% seen once. Input material: PBMCs. The source is a woman aged 18-35 years in good health and CMV-seronegative.

The J gene is TRBJ1-2, the V gene TRBV6-1; TRBD1 aligns across 9 bases. This CDR3 is built from 11 residues. Germline assignment: CDR1 MNHNS and CDR2 SASEGT. Trimming removed 10 bases from V and 8 bases from J; junction bases left unmatched: 5. The DNA for the CDR3 is TGTGCCACCGGACAGGGGAGAGGCTACACCTTC. It translates to CATGQGRGYTF.

The rearrangement uses TRBV5-4 and TRBJ2-3; 12 bases are a match to TRBD2. Germline loops: CDR1 SGHNT, CDR2 YYREEE (reference sequence). The CDR3 is made up of 15 amino acids. V lost 1 base to trimming and J lost 4 bases; unmatched junction nucleotides: 1. CDR3 in amino acids: CASSLPSGGADTQYF. Written as DNA, the CDR3 is TGTGCCAGCAGCTTGCCTAGCGGGGGGGCAGATACGCAGTATTTT.

The chain recombines TRBV6-1 with TRBJ1-1, with 7 bases lining up with TRBD1. Germline lookup yields CDR1 MNHNS and CDR2 SASEGT. The CDR3 has 14 amino acids. The V segment lost 4 bases and the J segment 2 bases; nucleotides outside the gene matches: 4. CDR3 region: CASSARDRNTEAFF. The CDR3 DNA reads as TGTGCCAGCAGTGCCCGGGACAGAAACACTGAAGCTTTCTTT.

This chain uses TRBV5-4 with TRBJ2-3, with unresolved D. This CDR3 has 16 amino acids. V was shortened by 0 bases and J by 0 bases, with 11 bases between the two germline ends. The V gene's germline CDR1 is SGHNT and CDR2 YYREEE (reference sequence). CDR3 nucleotide sequence: TGTGCCAGCAGCTTGGCCCAGGCTCGCAGCACAGATACGCAGTATTTT. Encoded protein: CASSLAQARSTDTQYF.

The chain couples TRBV5-5 to TRBJ1-2; 9 bases agree with TRBD1. This CDR3 contains 16 residues. Germline trimming cut 4 bases from V and 11 bases from J; bases unmatched to any gene: 18. Germline V gives CDR1 SGHKS, CDR2 YYEKEE (reference sequence). The chain's CDR3 is CASSPGTGSLLFGYTF. CDR3 nucleotide sequence: TGTGCCAGCAGCCCCGGGACAGGGAGTCTTCTATTTGGTTACACCTTC. The whole variable domain, filled in from reference TRBV5-5 and TRBJ1-2, reads DAGVTQSPTHLIKTRGQQVTLRCSPISGHKSVSWYQQVLGQGPQFIFQYYEKEERGRGNFPDRFSARQFPNYSSELNVNALLLGDSALYLCASSPGTGSLLFGYTFGSGTRLTVV.

J is TRBJ1-2 and V is TRBV7-9; D is undetermined. V lost 1 base and J lost 5, with 8 bases in between. The CDR3 length is 13 residues. Germline V lookup: CDR1 SEHNR, CDR2 FQNEAQ (reference sequence). The CDR3 reads CASSLVAAYGYTF. DNA of the CDR3: TGTGCCAGCAGCTTAGTAGCCGCGTATGGCTACACCTTC.

This chain uses TRBV9 with TRBJ2-2, with D possibly TRBD2 on 6 matching bases. The CDR3 has 13 amino acids. Trimming removed 7 bases from V and 4 bases from J, with 11 bases in between. The germline V gene encodes CDR1 SGDLS and CDR2 YYNGEE. The DNA for the CDR3 is TGTGCCAGCGGAGGGACCCGCACCGGGGAGCTGTTTTTT. It is translated as CASGGTRTGELFF.